The source of this T cell receptor (beta chain) is a study of tumor-infiltrating lymphocytes in primary liver carcinoma. Study-level points and caveats: The study used bulk unsorted samples and so did not compare CD4+ and CD8+ repertoires.

Germline DNA was extracted alongside blood RNA, which was obtained from unsorted whole blood. A constant-region primer served to make TCR beta cDNA from about 490 ng total RNA. Each TCR beta library was derived from three nested multiplex PCR rounds that employed slightly modified ARM-PCR. A C-beta reverse primer was combined with TRBV1-TRBV30 forward primers in the first two PCR rounds, and each round had 10 cycles. TCRdb independently ran MiXCR on the multiplex PCR reads; one entry per CDR3 protein. This sample has just over 300,000 distinct CDR3 sequences; around three fifths occur once, and the top ten carry 15% to 20%. This CDR3 has 14 residues. Trimming removed 3 bases at V and 2 bases at J, with 11 bases between. The germline CDR1 and CDR2 sequences are ENHRY and SYGVKD. Remarks on this clonotype: Its specificity is not known.

V is TRBV10-3 and J is TRBJ2-7, with D possibly TRBD1 on 6 matching bases. Input material: peripheral blood. The receptor was derived from a woman in her 30s with primary liver carcinoma and hepatitis B virus infection. The CDR3 region has the DNA TGTGCCATCAGTGATCACAACAGGGCCTACGAGCAGTACTTC. Its protein is CAISDHNRAYEQYF.